These 21 T cell receptor beta chains were all obtained from the same sample, sequenced in a study of CD8+ T cells in alopecia areata. RNA was extracted and reverse transcribed into cDNA as the sequencing template. Sequencing was performed with immunoSEQ multiplex PCR; in TCRdb, only in-frame clones are kept and a portion is missing. The table shows 150,000 or so clones, with 55% to 75% occurring only once. As to treatment: oral pan-JAK inhibitor, 5-10 mg twice daily. The source material was CD4+ T cells sorted from blood, sampled at week 4, from a patient treated with tofacitinib. The receptors come from a human donor with alopecia areata.

This clone was seen once. The chain is built from TRBV29-1 and TRBJ1-1; 9 bases map to TRBD1. Germline V lookup: CDR1 SQVTM, CDR2 ANQGSEA. With V trimmed by 8 bases and J by 4 bases, 14 bases remained unmatched. The CDR3 runs 15 residues. The CDR3 nucleotides read TGCAGCTCCCGGACCGGGACAGGGAGGACCACTGAAGCTTTCTTT. This gives the protein CSSRTGTGRTTEAFF.

V and J are TRBV2 and TRBJ1-5; D is undetermined. CDR1 is SNHLY, CDR2 FYNNEI, per germline. Trimming removed 3 bases at V and 0 bases at J, with 9 bases between. The CDR3 spans 15 residues. The CDR3: CASSERGYSNQPQHF. The CDR3 DNA follows: TGTGCCAGCAGTGAGAGAGGATATAGCAATCAGCCCCAGCATTTT.

The count of this clone is one. The chain uses TRBV29-1 and TRBJ1-2, with D uncertain. Germline lookup yields CDR1 SQVTM and CDR2 ANQGSEA. V dropped 6 bases and J dropped 2 bases, with 10 bases sitting between them. This CDR3 is 12 amino acids long. CDR3 in DNA: TGCAGCGTGGCGGAGTCCAACTATGGCTACACCTTC. This encodes CSVAESNYGYTF.

The chain joins TRBV2 to TRBJ2-3, with D possibly being TRBD2 (5 bases). CDR1 is SNHLY and CDR2 is FYNNEI in the germline V gene. There are 12 residues in the CDR3. The germline V and J ends were trimmed by 8 bases and 2 bases, with 8 bases remaining between them. The CDR3: CASVRVTDTQYF. DNA of the CDR3: TGTGCCAGCGTGCGGGTCACAGATACGCAGTATTTT. The full variable domain, rest sourced from reference TRBV2 and TRBJ2-3, is EPEVTQTPSHQVTQMGQEVILRCVPISNHLYFYWYRQILGQKVEFLVSFYNNEISEKSEIFDDQFSVERPDGSNFTLKIRSTKLEDSAMYFCASVRVTDTQYFGPGTRLTVL.

The gene calls are TRBV2 and TRBJ1-5; 7 bases are a match to TRBD1. The germline gives CDR1 SNHLY, CDR2 FYNNEI. This CDR3 has 13 amino acids. The J segment lost 4 bases and the V segment lost 7 bases, leaving 4 bases of the junction unmatched. The chain's CDR3 is CASTRDRNQPQHF. CDR3 in DNA: TGTGCCAGCACCCGGGACAGAAATCAGCCCCAGCATTTT.

This chain uses TRBV30 with TRBJ2-6; weak D call: TRBD1 (6 bases). Germline V gene data show CDR1 as GTSNPN and CDR2 as SVGIG (reference sequence). The length of the CDR3 is 14 residues. With 3 bases removed from V and 4 bases from J, the gap between germline ends came to 10 bases. CDR3 nucleotide sequence: TGTGCCTGGAGCGGACAGTTCGGGGCCAACGTCCTGACTTTC. This encodes CAWSGQFGANVLTF. The full variable domain, rest sourced from reference TRBV30 and TRBJ2-6, is SQTIHQWPATLVQPVGSPLSLECTVEGTSNPNLYWYRQAAGRGLQLLFYSVGIGQISSEVPQNLSASRPQDRQFILSSKKLLLSDSGFYLCAWSGQFGANVLTFGAGSRLTVL.

The genes are TRBV11-3 and TRBJ2-2; D is unresolved. The V end was cut by 5 bases, the J end by 0 bases, with 10 bases between. The CDR3 sequence is 15 residues long. Germline CDR1 SGHNT, CDR2 YENEEA. CDR3 region: CASSPAPSNTGELFF. DNA for the CDR3: TGTGCCAGCAGCCCCGCACCTTCGAACACCGGGGAGCTGTTTTTT.

The chain combines TRBV20-1 with TRBJ2-5; D gene uncertain. V was trimmed by 6 bases and J by 2 bases, leaving 7 bases between them. The CDR3 is 11 residues long. Per germline, CDR1 DFQATT and CDR2 SNEGSKA (reference sequence). CDR3 sequence (DNA): TGCAGTGCGGAACGGCAAGAGACCCAGTACTTC. It encodes CSAERQETQYF.

This sequence joins TRBV5-1 and TRBJ2-7; D is unresolved. This CDR3 comprises 15 residues. Germline V CDR1 and CDR2: SGHRS, YFSETQ. With 0 bases removed from V and 3 bases from J, the gap between germline ends came to 13 bases. The CDR3 region is CASSLGLNLDYEQYF. The CDR3 bases are TGCGCCAGCAGCTTGGGGTTAAATCTAGACTACGAGCAGTACTTC.

The CDR3 loop reads CASTPRVLGPGRNEQFF. CDR3 coding DNA: TGTGCCAGCACCCCGAGGGTCTTGGGGCCAGGGAGGAATGAGCAGTTCTTC. The chain recombines TRBV7-9 with TRBJ2-1, with TRBD2 as a possible D gene (6 bases). Trimming removed 7 bases at V and 7 bases at J, with 26 bases between. Germline lookup yields CDR1 SEHNR and CDR2 FQNEAQ (reference sequence). This CDR3 is built from 17 residues.

V usage is TRBV13 and J usage is TRBJ1-5, with 9 bases that match TRBD1. There are 16 residues in the CDR3. Germline V gene data show CDR1 as PRHDT and CDR2 as FYEKMQ (reference sequence). J was trimmed by 6 bases and V by 3 bases; bases with no gene match: 9. CDR3 region: CASSLKSTGGGQPQHF. The DNA of the CDR3 is TGTGCCAGCAGCTTGAAGAGCACAGGGGGCGGTCAGCCCCAGCATTTT.

The rearrangement links TRBV6-5 to TRBJ2-5, with unresolved D. V lost 0 bases and J lost 1, with 9 bases in between. CDR3 size: 15 residues. Germline loops: CDR1 MNHEY, CDR2 SVGAGI. The CDR3 coding sequence is TGTGCCAGCAGTTACTCGATAGTGGGCCAAGAGACCCAGTACTTC. Its protein is CASSYSIVGQETQYF.

The chain couples TRBV4-1 to TRBJ2-7; D unresolved. In germline, CDR1 is MGHRA, CDR2 YSYEKL. V lost 0 bases and J lost 4, with 16 bases in between. This CDR3 spans 16 amino acids. The CDR3 here is CASSQDLGRAAYEQYF. CDR3 nucleotide sequence: TGCGCCAGCAGCCAAGATTTAGGACGGGCGGCATACGAGCAGTACTTC.

This chain connects TRBV15 to TRBJ2-5; 10 bases fit TRBD1. The junction had 7 bases not matched to a gene; V was cut back by 1 base and J by 5 bases. The germline V gene encodes CDR1 LNHNV and CDR2 YYDKDF (reference sequence). The length of the CDR3 is 16 residues. The CDR3 sequence: CATSRALTGGGETQYF. The DNA of the CDR3 is TGTGCCACCAGCAGAGCCCTGACAGGGGGCGGTGAGACCCAGTACTTC.

The rearrangement joins TRBV29-1 to TRBJ2-2, with 7 positions matching TRBD1. CDR3 size: 13 residues. Per the germline V gene, CDR1 is SQVTM and CDR2 is ANQGSEA. The J segment lost 6 bases and the V segment lost 6 bases, leaving 7 bases of the junction unmatched. CDR3 loop: CSVTGWSPGELFF. The CDR3 DNA reads TGCAGCGTGACAGGGTGGTCACCCGGGGAGCTGTTTTTT.

This chain connects TRBV5-6 to TRBJ2-1; 7 positions agree with TRBD1. In germline, CDR1 is SGHDT, CDR2 YYEEEE. The CDR3 runs to 17 residues. With 2 bases clipped from V and 5 bases from J, the junction kept 13 bases outside the gene matches. The CDR3 reads CASSFRQGTGWNNEQFF. CDR3 DNA sequence: TGTGCCAGCAGCTTTCGACAGGGAACGGGGTGGAACAATGAGCAGTTCTTC.

This clone was seen a handful of times. The chain has TRBV6-6 and TRBJ2-3; 9 nucleotides align to TRBD1. There are 15 residues in the CDR3. Germline V CDR1 and CDR2: MNHNY, SVGAGI (reference sequence). Unmatched junction bases numbered 6, after V lost 2 bases and J lost 6 bases. The CDR3 DNA reads as TGTGCCAGCAGTTACCCCGGGACAGGGTACGATACGCAGTATTTT. Its translation: CASSYPGTGYDTQYF.

This chain links TRBV30 with TRBJ1-6; D gene unclear. The V gene's germline CDR1 is GTSNPN and CDR2 SVGIG (reference sequence). The CDR3 covers 16 residues. Trimming took off 4 bases at V and 0 bases at J, with 13 bases between the two ends. The chain's CDR3 is CAWIVGGSSYNSPLHF. In DNA form, the CDR3 reads TGTGCCTGGATCGTCGGCGGGAGCTCCTATAATTCACCCCTCCACTTT.

The chain recombines TRBV5-4 with TRBJ1-2, with 7 bases lining up with TRBD1. V lost 2 bases to trimming and J lost 2 bases; unmatched junction nucleotides: 3. Germline-derived CDR1 and CDR2 are SGHNT and YYREEE (reference sequence). The CDR3 spans 14 residues. The CDR3 sequence is CASSFMGQNYGYTF. CDR3 sequence (DNA): TGTGCCAGCAGCTTCATGGGACAGAACTATGGCTACACCTTC.

The CDR3 DNA is TGCAGCGTTGTCAGTGTGGGGGGCTACGAGCAGTACTTC. It specifies CSVVSVGGYEQYF. The chain carries TRBV29-1 and TRBJ2-7, with D possibly TRBD2 on 6 matching bases. Trimming took 4 bases from V and 3 from J, leaving 13 bases between them. The CDR3 is made up of 13 amino acids. From germline, CDR1 is SQVTM and CDR2 ANQGSEA.

The genes are TRBV29-1 and TRBJ2-7; 9 positions match TRBD1. This CDR3 is built from 15 residues. Germline V CDR1 and CDR2: SQVTM, ANQGSEA. Losses at the gene ends were 0 bases for V and 3 bases for J; bases not matched to a gene: 6. CDR3 DNA sequence: TGCAGCGTTGAAGATCCGGGACAGGGATACTACGAGCAGTACTTC. This gives the protein CSVEDPGQGYYEQYF.